The entry below describes one T cell receptor beta chain. The CDR3 extends over 14 amino acids. Trimming cost V 4 bases and J 6 bases; bases outside gene matches: 4. Germline CDR1 is WNHNN and CDR2 is SYGVQD (reference sequence). CD4+ cells were split into CD45RA+ naive and CD45RA-negative memory subsets. The deep-level immunoSEQ assay was used. The assay was immunoSEQ multiplex PCR, and TCRdb's table has in-frame clones only and misses some. The data contain over 700,000 clones, 55% to 80% of them singletons. The sample is drawn from a study of shared clonotypes between healthy human individuals. This TCR came from a woman in her twenties or thirties in good health. The sequenced sample was memory CD4+ T cells sorted from blood. Described subset: CD45RA-negative fraction. V and J are TRBV10-1 and TRBJ2-1; 9 bases map to TRBD2. The CDR3 nucleotides are TGCGCCAGCAGTGCAGGCGGGAGGGTCAATGAGCAGTTCTTC. Its translation is CASSAGGRVNEQFF.